The subject of this entry is one TCR beta chain. This sample stems from a study of shared clonotypes between healthy human individuals. Germline V gene sequence: CDR1 MNHEY, CDR2 SVGAGI. The CDR3 consists of 14 residues. The germline V and J ends were trimmed by 6 bases and 8 bases, with 19 bases remaining between them. Data came from immunoSEQ multiplex PCR; TCRdb stores just in-frame clones and leaves some out. The table records 950,000 to 1,200,000 clones, roughly 80% of them present only once. The TCR comes from a man aged 18 to 30 in good health. Some clones in this sample may be carry-over from other donors' samples. Sample: memory CD4+ T cells from PBMCs. Subset meaning: CD45RA-negative fraction. The genes are TRBV6-5 and TRBJ1-2; tentatively, D is TRBD1 (5 bases). The CDR3 bases are TGTGCCAGCAGAGCGGACGGCCTGGGGGGAGGCTACACCTTC. Amino acids: CASRADGLGGGYTF.